This TCR beta chain stems from a study of blood T cells in healthy people across ages. With regard to this clonotype: Its cognate antigen is unknown.

A second about 7 to 11 cycle PCR used barcoded and J-beta primers. TCRdb re-called the 5' RACE reads with MiXCR, one entry per CDR3 protein. This table holds approximately 800,000 distinct CDR3 sequences, around 24% found once. Overall study findings and caveats: Not knowing donor CMV status may have confounded expanded clonotype changes.

The same sample was also used in a study of T cells of mothers and their children.

Sequencing input: blood. This TCR was recovered from a boy aged 5-17 years in good health.

The CDR3 DNA reads as TGCGCCAGCAGCTCGGAGGTGGCAGAGACCCAGTACTTC. Translating gives CASSSEVAETQYF. This chain uses TRBV5-1 with TRBJ2-5; the D gene is possibly TRBD2 (5 bases). Looked up from germline, CDR1 is SGHRS and CDR2 is YFSETQ. V shed 3 bases and J shed 4 bases, with 10 bases lying between them. The CDR3 sequence is 13 residues long.